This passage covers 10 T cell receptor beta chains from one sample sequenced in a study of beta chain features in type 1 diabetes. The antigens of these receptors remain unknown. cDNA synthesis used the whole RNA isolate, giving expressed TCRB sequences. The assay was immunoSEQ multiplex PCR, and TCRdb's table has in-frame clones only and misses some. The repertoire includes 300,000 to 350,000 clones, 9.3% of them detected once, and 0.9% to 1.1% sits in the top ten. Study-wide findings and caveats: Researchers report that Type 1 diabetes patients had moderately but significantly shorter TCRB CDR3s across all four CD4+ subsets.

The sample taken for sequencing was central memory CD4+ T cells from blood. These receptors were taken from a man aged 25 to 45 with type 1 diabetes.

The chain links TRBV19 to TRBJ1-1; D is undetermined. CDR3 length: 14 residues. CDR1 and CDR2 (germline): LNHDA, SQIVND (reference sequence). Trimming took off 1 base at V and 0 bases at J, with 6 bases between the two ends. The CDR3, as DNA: TGTGCCAGTAGTATAGGGACGGTGAACACTGAAGCTTTCTTT. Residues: CASSIGTVNTEAFF.

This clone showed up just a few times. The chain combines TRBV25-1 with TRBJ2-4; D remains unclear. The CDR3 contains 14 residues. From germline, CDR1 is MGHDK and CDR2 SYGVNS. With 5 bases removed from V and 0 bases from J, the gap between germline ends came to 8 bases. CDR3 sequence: CASSSRIAKNIQYF. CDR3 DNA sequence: TGTGCCAGCAGTAGCCGTATAGCCAAAAACATTCAGTACTTC.

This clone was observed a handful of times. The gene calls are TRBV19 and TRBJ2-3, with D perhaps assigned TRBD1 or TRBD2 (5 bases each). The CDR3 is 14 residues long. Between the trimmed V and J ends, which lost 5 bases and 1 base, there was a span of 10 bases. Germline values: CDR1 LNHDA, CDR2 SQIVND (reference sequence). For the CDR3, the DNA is TGTGCCAGTAGTCTACGGGACGGCACAGATACGCAGTATTTT. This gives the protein CASSLRDGTDTQYF.

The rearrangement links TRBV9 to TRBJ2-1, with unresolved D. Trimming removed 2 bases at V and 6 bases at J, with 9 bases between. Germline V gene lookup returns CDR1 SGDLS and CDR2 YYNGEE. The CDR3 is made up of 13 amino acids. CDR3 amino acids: CASSVQPFNEQFF. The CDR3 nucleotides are TGTGCCAGCAGCGTCCAGCCCTTCAATGAGCAGTTCTTC.

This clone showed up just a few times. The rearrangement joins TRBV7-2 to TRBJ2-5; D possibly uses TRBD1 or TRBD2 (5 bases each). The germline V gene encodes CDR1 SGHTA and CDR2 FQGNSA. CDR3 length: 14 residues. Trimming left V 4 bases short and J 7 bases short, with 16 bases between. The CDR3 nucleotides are TGTGCCAGCAGCTCAACAGGAGACCGGGGGACCCAGTACTTC. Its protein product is CASSSTGDRGTQYF. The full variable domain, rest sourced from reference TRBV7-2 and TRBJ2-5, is GAGVSQSPSNKVTEKGKDVELRCDPISGHTALYWYRQSLGQGLEFLIYFQGNSAPDKSGLPSDRFSAERTGGSVSTLTIQRTQQEDSAVYLCASSSTGDRGTQYFGPGTRLLVL.

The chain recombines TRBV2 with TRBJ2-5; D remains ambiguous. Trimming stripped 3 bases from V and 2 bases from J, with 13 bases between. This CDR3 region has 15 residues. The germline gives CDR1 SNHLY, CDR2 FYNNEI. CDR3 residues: CASSDRRVAQETQYF. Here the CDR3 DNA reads TGTGCCAGCAGTGATCGGAGAGTCGCTCAAGAGACCCAGTACTTC.

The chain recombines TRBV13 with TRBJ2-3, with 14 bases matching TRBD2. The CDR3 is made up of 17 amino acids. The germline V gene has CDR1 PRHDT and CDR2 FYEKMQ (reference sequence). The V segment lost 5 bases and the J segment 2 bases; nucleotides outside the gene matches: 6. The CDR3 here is CASSLEGLAGVTDTQYF. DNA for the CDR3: TGTGCCAGCAGCCTGGAGGGACTAGCGGGGGTCACAGATACGCAGTATTTT.

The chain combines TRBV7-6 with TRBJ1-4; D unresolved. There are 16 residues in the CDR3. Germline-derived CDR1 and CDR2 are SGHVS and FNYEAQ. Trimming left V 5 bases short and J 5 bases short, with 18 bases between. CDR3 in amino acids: CASSPRRGAGNEKLFF. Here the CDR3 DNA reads TGTGCCAGCAGCCCACGACGGGGAGCGGGCAATGAAAAACTGTTTTTT.

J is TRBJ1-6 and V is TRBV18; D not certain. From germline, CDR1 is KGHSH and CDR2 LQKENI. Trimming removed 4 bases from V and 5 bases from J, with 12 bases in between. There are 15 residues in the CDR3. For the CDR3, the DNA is TGTGCCAGCTCACGGGAGCCGGGAGATAATTCACCCCTCCACTTT. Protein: CASSREPGDNSPLHF.

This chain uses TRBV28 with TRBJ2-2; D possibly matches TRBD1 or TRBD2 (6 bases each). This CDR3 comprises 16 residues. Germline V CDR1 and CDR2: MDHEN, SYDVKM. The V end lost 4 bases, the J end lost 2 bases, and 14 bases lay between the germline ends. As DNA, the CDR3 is TGTGCCAGCAGTTCTCCGTCGGGGGCCAACACCGGGGAGCTGTTTTTT. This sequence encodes CASSSPSGANTGELFF.